What follows are 19 T cell receptor beta chains derived from one specimen sequenced in a study of post-analysis software for immune sequencing data. Findings of the study overall: Relative to controls, patients had a handful of TRBV segments at higher frequency, with TRBV5-6, TRBV5-1 and TRBV20-1 among these.

The authors incorporated unique molecular identifiers into the TCR beta cDNA libraries. Each CDR3 protein gets one entry after TCRdb re-called the PCR reads with MiXCR. The data hold hundreds of thousands of distinct CDR3 sequences, with less than 35% observed a single time. For these TCRs, the target antigens are not known. Specimen: blood. These receptors were taken from a girl aged 5-17 years with multiple sclerosis.

This sequence joins TRBV29-1 and TRBJ2-3; 7 bases align to TRBD2. This CDR3 is built from 14 residues. Germline CDR1 SQVTM, CDR2 ANQGSEA. The J segment lost 0 bases and the V segment lost 7 bases, leaving 7 bases of the junction unmatched. This CDR3 reads CSAKGLLSTDTQYF. The CDR3 nucleotides read TGCAGCGCCAAGGGACTACTAAGCACAGATACGCAGTATTTT.

V is TRBV27 and J is TRBJ2-5; 10 bases align to TRBD1. V was clipped by 8 bases and J by 5 bases; unmatched bases: 17. CDR3 size: 17 residues. CDR1 and CDR2 from the germline V gene are MNHEY and SMNVEV (reference sequence). The CDR3 sequence is CASYSRQGAREWETQYF. The CDR3, as DNA: TGTGCCAGCTATTCACGACAGGGGGCGCGGGAGTGGGAGACCCAGTACTTC.

The V and J genes are TRBV20-1 and TRBJ2-1; D call uncertain. Germline V gene sequence: CDR1 DFQATT, CDR2 SNEGSKA (reference sequence). The CDR3 sequence is 10 residues long. CDR3 DNA: TGCAGCGCCGCGTATAATGAGCAGTTCTTC. Translating it yields CSAAYNEQFF.

This clonotype was counted a few times. The chain links TRBV20-1 to TRBJ1-1; D gene uncertain. Germline lookup yields CDR1 DFQATT and CDR2 SNEGSKA (reference sequence). The CDR3 extends over 14 amino acids. V was clipped by 2 bases and J by 0 bases, with 10 bases between them. The CDR3 region has the DNA TGCAGTGCTAGAAGGACGGTGATGAACACTGAAGCTTTCTTT. It translates to CSARRTVMNTEAFF.

There are many counts of this clonotype. The CDR3 here is CSVESPRGADVDTQYF. The DNA for the CDR3 is TGCAGCGTTGAGTCACCGAGGGGCGCGGATGTCGATACGCAGTATTTT. The V and J genes are TRBV29-1 and TRBJ2-3; D is tentatively TRBD1 or TRBD2 (5 bases each). The CDR3 sequence is 16 residues long. Trimming took off 3 bases at V and 6 bases at J, with 22 bases between the two ends. CDR1 and CDR2 (germline): SQVTM, ANQGSEA.

Worth noting for this clonotype: An end of the junction differs from the germline gene, which may be a read error. The genes are TRBV20-1 and TRBJ2-5; TRBD2 matches at 12 bases. CDR1 and CDR2 from the germline V gene are DFQATT and SNEGSKA (reference sequence). This CDR3 comprises 15 residues. The CDR3 spells CSARRLAGAEEAQYF. The CDR3 DNA is TGCAGTGCACGGCGACTAGCGGGGGCCGAAGAGGCCCAGTACTTC.

This chain uses TRBV6-5 with TRBJ1-1; D not resolved. V gave up 7 bases and J gave up 3 bases, with 6 bases separating them. Germline CDR1 MNHEY, CDR2 SVGAGI. This CDR3 region has 11 residues. CDR3 residues: CASKTYTEAFF. The CDR3 coding sequence is TGTGCCAGCAAGACCTACACTGAAGCTTTCTTT.

This clonotype was picked up a small number of times. The rearrangement links TRBV20-1 to TRBJ2-7; 7 bases map to TRBD1. Germline CDR1 and CDR2: DFQATT and SNEGSKA (reference sequence). The CDR3 has 13 residues. V lost 4 bases, J lost 5 bases, and 8 bases stayed unmatched. CDR3 in amino acids: CSATRTGGDEQYF. The CDR3 DNA is TGCAGTGCTACCCGGACAGGCGGTGACGAGCAGTACTTC.

The gene calls are TRBV5-6 and TRBJ2-3; the D call may be TRBD1 or TRBD2 (5 bases each). CDR3 size: 15 residues. CDR1 and CDR2 from the germline V gene are SGHDT and YYEEEE. V was shortened by 5 bases and J by 2 bases, with 15 bases between the two germline ends. The CDR3 bases are TGTGCCAGCAGTCTCGGCTCAGGGACCACAGATACGCAGTATTTT. It encodes CASSLGSGTTDTQYF.

This clonotype was seen at least ten times. The V gene is TRBV12-3 or TRBV12-4, the J gene TRBJ2-4, with TRBD1 matching 9 bases. The trim removed 5 bases at V and 3 bases at J, leaving 5 bases unmatched. The CDR3 loop spans 15 amino acids. CDR3 protein: CASSPRTGVKNIQYF. CDR3 DNA: TGTGCCAGCAGTCCTAGGACAGGGGTCAAAAACATTCAGTACTTC.

The chain couples TRBV7-2 to TRBJ1-5; D is undetermined. CDR1 is SGHTA and CDR2 is FQGNSA in the germline V gene. The CDR3 sequence is 15 residues long. V gave up 4 bases and J gave up 3 bases, with 13 bases separating them. The CDR3 nucleotides are TGTGCCAGCAGCTCCCGCCTCAGCGACAATCAGCCCCAGCATTTT. Its protein is CASSSRLSDNQPQHF. Full variable domain (outside the CDR3, taken from reference TRBV7-2 and TRBJ1-5): GAGVSQSPSNKVTEKGKDVELRCDPISGHTALYWYRQSLGQGLEFLIYFQGNSAPDKSGLPSDRFSAERTGGSVSTLTIQRTQQEDSAVYLCASSSRLSDNQPQHFGDGTRLSIL.

This clonotype was counted between two and nine times. V usage is TRBV7-9 and J usage is TRBJ2-7, with 8 bases that match TRBD2. The J segment lost 2 bases and the V segment lost 7 bases, leaving 16 bases of the junction unmatched. The CDR3 covers 17 residues. CDR1 is SEHNR, CDR2 FQNEAQ, per germline (reference sequence). This CDR3 is CASKSASSGLRAYEQYF. CDR3 coding DNA: TGTGCCAGCAAGAGTGCGTCTAGCGGGTTGCGGGCCTACGAGCAGTACTTC.

This clonotype showed up just a few times. The CDR3 spells CAITWGVQETQYF. In DNA, the CDR3 is TGTGCCATCACTTGGGGGGTTCAAGAGACCCAGTACTTC. The V and J genes are TRBV7-9 and TRBJ2-5; D may be TRBD2 (6 bases). CDR3 size: 13 residues. The V gene's germline CDR1 is SEHNR and CDR2 FQNEAQ (reference sequence). V lost 10 bases, J lost 2 bases, and 14 bases lay in between.

V gene TRBV27 combines with J gene TRBJ2-1, with a tentative D call TRBD2 (6 bases). V was clipped by 5 bases and J by 2 bases, with 13 bases between them. Looked up from germline, CDR1 is MNHEY and CDR2 is SMNVEV (reference sequence). This CDR3 has 15 amino acids. Here the CDR3 DNA reads TGTGCCAGCAGTGGAGGGGCGGGACCCTACAATGAGCAGTTCTTC. Its translation is CASSGGAGPYNEQFF.

This chain links TRBV3-1 with TRBJ2-7, with TRBD1 matching over 9 bases. Germline values: CDR1 LGHDT, CDR2 YNNKEL (reference sequence). CDR3 length: 17 amino acids. The J segment lost 4 bases and the V segment lost 1 base, leaving 11 bases of the junction unmatched. The CDR3 region is CASSQGDTGQGLYEQYF. The CDR3 coding sequence is TGTGCCAGCAGCCAAGGGGATACGGGACAGGGACTTTACGAGCAGTACTTC.

This clonotype turned up a few times. The V and J genes are TRBV12-5 and TRBJ1-1; the D gene is possibly TRBD1 (6 bases). The CDR3 consists of 14 residues. Germline lookup yields CDR1 LGHNT and CDR2 FRNRAP. The ends were cut back, 5 bases at V and 4 bases at J, with 14 bases in the middle. The CDR3 DNA reads TGTGCTAGTGGTCCCGGGGGCGCCGGCACTGAAGCTTTCTTT. It yields the protein CASGPGGAGTEAFF. Using reference TRBV12-5 and TRBJ1-1 for the parts outside the CDR3, the full variable domain is DARVTQTPRHKVTEMGQEVTMRCQPILGHNTVFWYRQTMMQGLELLAYFRNRAPLDDSGMPKDRFSAEMPDATLATLKIQPSEPRDSAVYFCASGPGGAGTEAFFGQGTRLTVV.

The rearrangement joins TRBV11-2 to TRBJ2-4; the D gene could be TRBD1 or TRBD2 (5 bases each). The end of the DNA is better explained by TRBJ2-5, so the J call may be wrong. The CDR3 sequence is 15 residues long. Germline V lookup: CDR1 SGHAT, CDR2 FQNNGV. CDR3 loop: CASSSSFGAAETQYF. The CDR3 DNA follows: TGTGCCAGCAGCTCTTCATTCGGGGCCGCCGAGACCCAGTACTTC.

The chain carries TRBV12-3 or TRBV12-4 and TRBJ2-7; D unclear. The CDR3 length is 12 residues. Trimming left V 4 bases short and J 1 base short, with 5 bases between. Here the CDR3 reads CASSSWSYEQYF. CDR3 sequence (DNA): TGTGCCAGCAGTTCCTGGTCCTACGAGCAGTACTTC.

Concerning this clonotype: The junction shows a germline mismatch at one end, possibly a read error. The rearrangement links TRBV20-1 to TRBJ1-1, with D possibly TRBD1 on 5 matching bases. Germline V lookup: CDR1 DFQATT, CDR2 SNEGSKA (reference sequence). CDR3 length: 12 residues. The CDR3 protein is CSARRGNTGAFF. The DNA for the CDR3 is TGCAGTGCTAGGCGGGGGAACACTGGAGCTTTCTTT.